This TCR beta chain was captured by sequencing in a study of blood T cell repertoires in COVID-19. The germline V gene has CDR1 SNHLY and CDR2 FYNNEI. The CDR3 has 15 amino acids. V lost 3 bases and J 4 bases, leaving 13 bases between the germline ends. Repertoires were generated with immunoSEQ multiplex PCR, while TCRdb's copy carries only in-frame clones and drops some. The table has approximately 290,000 clones, about 89% seen once; the top ten hold roughly 2.3%. This sequence was found in a woman aged 25 to 45 with COVID-19, enrolled during active disease. The chain is built from TRBV2 and TRBJ2-1, with D perhaps TRBD1 (6 bases). The sequenced material came from peripheral blood. This CDR3 reads CASSDQGMAYNEQFF. The CDR3, as DNA: TGTGCCAGCAGTGATCAGGGGATGGCTTACAATGAGCAGTTCTTC.